These 9 T cell receptor beta chains were sequenced from one sample in a study of cytomegalovirus exposure and HLA in healthy donors. Primers for the PCR totalled 60 Vbeta and 13 Jbeta. Clones were read by immunoSEQ multiplex PCR, and TCRdb kept only the in-frame ones, dropping some. This repertoire includes more than 100,000 clones. Sequenced material: PBMCs. The origin of the receptors is a man aged 18 to 30 in good health and CMV-seronegative.

The rearrangement joins TRBV2 to TRBJ1-2, with D uncertain. This CDR3 spans 15 amino acids. V lost 5 bases and J lost 7, with 20 bases in between. Germline-derived CDR1 and CDR2 are SNHLY and FYNNEI. The CDR3 nucleotides are TGTGCCAGCAGTTCTGAACGTGGCAGACACTCTGGCTACACCTTC. Translation gives CASSSERGRHSGYTF.

The chain is built from TRBV7-9 and TRBJ2-7; D is ambiguous. Germline CDR1 reads SEHNR; CDR2 reads FQNEAQ (reference sequence). The CDR3 has 13 amino acids. V was pared by 6 bases and J by 0 bases, with 9 bases between. This chain's CDR3 is CASSYSTSYEQYF. In nucleotides, the CDR3 is TGTGCCAGCAGTTACAGCACCTCCTACGAGCAGTACTTC.

The rearrangement links TRBV27 to TRBJ2-7; D might be TRBD1 (6 bases). Trimming took 2 bases from V and 1 from J, leaving 15 bases between them. CDR1 is MNHEY and CDR2 is SMNVEV in the germline V gene (reference sequence). The CDR3 consists of 16 residues. This CDR3 is CASSLNSDRLSYEQYF. The CDR3 nucleotides are TGTGCCAGCAGTTTAAATTCAGACAGGCTATCCTACGAGCAGTACTTC.

The rearrangement links TRBV10-3 to TRBJ2-1; the match to TRBD2 covers 11 bases. This CDR3 is built from 14 residues. Germline V gene lookup returns CDR1 ENHRY and CDR2 SYGVKD. Trimming at V came to 7 bases and at J to 3 bases, leaving 2 bases not matched to a gene. CDR3: CAIKTSGDYNEQFF. Written as DNA, the CDR3 is TGTGCCATCAAGACTAGCGGGGACTACAATGAGCAGTTCTTC.

The V and J genes are TRBV7-6 and TRBJ2-1; 9 positions match TRBD1. With 5 bases clipped from V and 8 bases from J, the junction kept 10 bases outside the gene matches. Germline CDR1 is SGHVS and CDR2 is FNYEAQ. The CDR3 has 15 amino acids. The CDR3 here is CASSAGQGLIYEQFF. CDR3 DNA sequence: TGTGCCAGCAGCGCAGGACAGGGGTTAATCTATGAGCAGTTCTTC. The full variable domain, completed using reference TRBV7-6 and TRBJ2-1, is GAGVSQSPRYKVTKRGQDVALRCDPISGHVSLYWYRQALGQGPEFLTYFNYEAQQDKSGLPNDRFSAERPEGSISTLTIQRTEQRDSAMYRCASSAGQGLIYEQFFGPGTRLTVL.

The chain has TRBV19 and TRBJ2-2; 9 bases align to TRBD1. V dropped 8 bases and J dropped 3; count of bases not matched to a gene: 13. CDR3 length equals 17 residues. Germline CDR1 reads LNHDA; CDR2 reads SQIVND (reference sequence). This chain's CDR3 is CASQDRGGYGDTGELFF. The CDR3 DNA follows: TGTGCCAGTCAGGACAGGGGAGGGTATGGGGACACCGGGGAGCTGTTTTTT.

The rearrangement links TRBV21-1 to TRBJ1-5; the listed D gene, TRBD1, was not tested against the DNA. TRBV21-1 is a listed pseudogene. This CDR3 comprises 15 residues. The CDR3 nucleotides read TGTGCCAGCACCGGAGACAGGGGGGATGATCAGCCCCAGCATTTT. This translates into CASTGDRGDDQPQHF.

The chain's CDR3 is CASSNTDTQYF. CDR3 nucleotides: TGCGCCAGCAGTAACACAGATACGCAGTATTTT. This chain links TRBV5-1 with TRBJ2-3; D is unclear. Germline lookup yields CDR1 SGHRS and CDR2 YFSETQ. This CDR3 comprises 11 residues. V was trimmed by 5 bases and J by 2 bases, leaving 3 bases between them. Based on the CDR3 plus reference TRBV5-1 and TRBJ2-3, the full variable domain is KAGVTQTPRYLIKTRGQQVTLSCSPISGHRSVSWYQQTPGQGLQFLFEYFSETQRNKGNFPGRFSGRQFSNSRSEMNVSTLELGDSALYLCASSNTDTQYFGPGTRLTVL.

V gene TRBV5-5 combines with J gene TRBJ2-5; the match to TRBD2 covers 15 bases. Trimming took 4 bases from V and 4 from J; bases not matched to a gene: 5. CDR3 length: 16 residues. Germline CDR1 is SGHKS and CDR2 is YYEKEE (reference sequence). CDR3 in DNA: TGTGCCAGCAGCCCGTGGACTAGCGGGGGGGCAGAGACCCAGTACTTC. Its protein is CASSPWTSGGAETQYF.